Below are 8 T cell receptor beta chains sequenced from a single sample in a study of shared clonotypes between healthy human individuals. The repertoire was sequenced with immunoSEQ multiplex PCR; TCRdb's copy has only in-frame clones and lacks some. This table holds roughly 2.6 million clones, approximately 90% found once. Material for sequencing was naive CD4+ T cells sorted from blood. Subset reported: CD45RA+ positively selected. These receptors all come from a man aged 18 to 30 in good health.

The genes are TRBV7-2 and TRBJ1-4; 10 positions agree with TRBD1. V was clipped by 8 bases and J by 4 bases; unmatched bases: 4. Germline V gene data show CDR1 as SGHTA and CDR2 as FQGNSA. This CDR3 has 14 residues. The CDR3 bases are TGTGCCAGCCGTTGGACAGGGGGTAATGAAAAACTGTTTTTT. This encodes CASRWTGGNEKLFF. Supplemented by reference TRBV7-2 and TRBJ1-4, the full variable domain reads GAGVSQSPSNKVTEKGKDVELRCDPISGHTALYWYRQSLGQGLEFLIYFQGNSAPDKSGLPSDRFSAERTGGSVSTLTIQRTQQEDSAVYLCASRWTGGNEKLFFGSGTQLSVL.

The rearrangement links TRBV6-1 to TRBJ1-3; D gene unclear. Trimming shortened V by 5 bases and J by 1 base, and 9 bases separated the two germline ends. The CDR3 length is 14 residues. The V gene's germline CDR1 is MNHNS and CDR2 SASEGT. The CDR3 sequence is CASSTRESGNTIYF. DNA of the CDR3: TGTGCCAGCAGTACCCGGGAATCTGGAAACACCATATATTTT.

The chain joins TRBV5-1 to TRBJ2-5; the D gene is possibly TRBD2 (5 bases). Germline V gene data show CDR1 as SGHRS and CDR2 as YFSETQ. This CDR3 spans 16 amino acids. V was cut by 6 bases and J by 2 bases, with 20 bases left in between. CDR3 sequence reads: CASTNRRTPVQETQYF. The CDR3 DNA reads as TGCGCCAGCACCAATAGGAGGACGCCGGTACAAGAGACCCAGTACTTC.

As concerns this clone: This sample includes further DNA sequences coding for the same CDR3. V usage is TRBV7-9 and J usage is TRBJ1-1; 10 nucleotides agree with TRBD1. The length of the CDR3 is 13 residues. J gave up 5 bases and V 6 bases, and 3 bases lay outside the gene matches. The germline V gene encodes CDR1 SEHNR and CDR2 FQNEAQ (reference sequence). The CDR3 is CASSRQGATEAFF. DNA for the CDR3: TGTGCCAGCAGTCGACAGGGGGCTACTGAAGCTTTCTTT. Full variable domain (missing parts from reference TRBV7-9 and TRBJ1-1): DTGVSQNPRHKITKRGQNVTFRCDPISEHNRLYWYRQTLGQGPEFLTYFQNEAQLEKSRLLSDRFSAERPKGSFSTLEIQRTEQGDSAMYLCASSRQGATEAFFGQGTRLTVV.

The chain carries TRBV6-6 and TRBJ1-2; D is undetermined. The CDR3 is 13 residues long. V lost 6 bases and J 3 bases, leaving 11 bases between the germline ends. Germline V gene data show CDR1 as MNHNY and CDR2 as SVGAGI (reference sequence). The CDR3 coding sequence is TGTGCCAGCAGCATTCGGTCTGACTATGGCTACACCTTC. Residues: CASSIRSDYGYTF.

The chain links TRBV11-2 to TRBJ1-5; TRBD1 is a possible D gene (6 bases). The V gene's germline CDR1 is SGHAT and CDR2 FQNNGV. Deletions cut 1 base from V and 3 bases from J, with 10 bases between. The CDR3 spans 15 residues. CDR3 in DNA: TGTGCCAGCAGCTTAGCGCCAGGGGACAATCAGCCCCAGCATTTT. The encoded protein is CASSLAPGDNQPQHF.

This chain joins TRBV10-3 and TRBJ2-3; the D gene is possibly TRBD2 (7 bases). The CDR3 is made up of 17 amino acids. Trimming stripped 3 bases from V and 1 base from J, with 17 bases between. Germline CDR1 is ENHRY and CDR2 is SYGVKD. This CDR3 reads CAISEGGALSGTDTQYF. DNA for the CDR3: TGTGCCATCAGTGAAGGGGGGGCACTGAGTGGCACAGATACGCAGTATTTT.

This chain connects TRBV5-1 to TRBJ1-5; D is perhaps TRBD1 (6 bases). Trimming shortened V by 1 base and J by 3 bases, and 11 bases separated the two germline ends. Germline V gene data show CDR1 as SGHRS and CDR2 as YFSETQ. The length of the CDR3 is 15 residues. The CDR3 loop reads CASSLQQGNNQPQHF. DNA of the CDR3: TGCGCCAGCAGCTTGCAACAGGGCAACAATCAGCCCCAGCATTTT.